A selection of T cell receptor beta chains follows, all from one sample in a study of T cells in Graves' hyperthyroidism and ophthalmopathy. TCRdb re-analysed the multiplex PCR reads in MiXCR, keeping a single row per CDR3 protein. The table records more than 350,000 distinct CDR3 sequences, approximately 16% of them present only once. Sequenced material: blood. The receptors were sampled from a woman aged 60-70 years with Graves' ophthalmopathy. Each CDR3 is given with its conserved first and last residue. D genes are given only for firm matches. The listing skips clone size in some rows; elsewhere it reads once, few, many or a size class.

cdr3_aa,cdr3_nt,j_call,clone_size,d_call,v_call
CSARDQGALYGYTF,TGCAGTGCTAGAGACCAGGGGGCTTTATATGGCTACACCTTC,TRBJ1-2,NA,TRBD1,TRBV20-1
CASSLVALGIDEQFF,TGTGCCAGCAGCTTAGTAGCATTGGGGATTGATGAGCAGTTCTTC,TRBJ2-1,NA,NA,TRBV7-9
CASSFSGSGDNEQFF,TGTGCCAGCAGTTTTAGCGGGAGCGGGGACAATGAGCAGTTCTTC,TRBJ2-1,many,TRBD2,TRBV28
CASSVAGQALEKLFF,TGTGCCAGCAGCGTTGCCGGGCAGGCCTTAGAAAAACTGTTTTTT,TRBJ1-4,many,NA,TRBV9
CASSTTGANQPQHF,TGTGCCAGTAGTACCACCGGGGCGAATCAGCCCCAGCATTTT,TRBJ1-5,NA,NA,TRBV19
CASSLGVGVQEQYF,TGTGCCAGCAGTTTGGGGGTAGGGGTTCAGGAGCAGTACTTC,TRBJ2-7,many,NA,TRBV28
CASSNGRGTDGYTF,TGTGCCAGCAGCAATGGCCGGGGGACGGATGGCTACACCTTC,TRBJ1-2,many,NA,TRBV28
CASSRGGRAQYEQYF,TGTGCCAGCAGCCGTGGTGGGAGGGCTCAGTACGAGCAGTACTTC,TRBJ2-7,many,TRBD2,TRBV12-3/TRBV12-4
CAISESAIEQFF,TGTGCCATCAGTGAGTCGGCGATTGAGCAGTTCTTC,TRBJ2-1,many,NA,TRBV10-3
CASSLVAGDVLSTDTQYF,TGTGCCAGCAGTTTGGTGGCGGGAGACGTGCTTAGCACAGATACGCAGTATTTT,TRBJ2-3,many,TRBD2,TRBV12-3/TRBV12-4
CASSLVGSYNEQFF,TGTGCCAGCAGCTTAGTTGGCAGTTACAATGAGCAGTTCTTC,TRBJ2-1,many,NA,TRBV11-2
CASSPPENKLQQYF,TGCGCCAGCAGCCCCCCGGAGAACAAATTACAGCAGTACTTC,TRBJ2-7,NA,NA,TRBV4-1
CASSHRTGNTEAFF,TGTGCCAGCAGCCATAGGACAGGGAACACTGAAGCTTTCTTT,TRBJ1-1,many,TRBD1,TRBV3-1
CASSDDRGDTQYF,TGTGCCAGCAGTGATGACAGGGGGGATACGCAGTATTTT,TRBJ2-3,few,TRBD1,TRBV2
CASSARGGYEQYF,TGTGCCAGCAGCGCGCGGGGGGGGTACGAGCAGTACTTC,TRBJ2-7,many,TRBD2,TRBV2
CASSWTSGKNEQFF,TGTGCCAGCAGTTGGACTAGCGGGAAGAATGAGCAGTTCTTC,TRBJ2-1,NA,TRBD2,TRBV6-9
CASSLVPGRYQETQYF,TGTGCCAGCAGCTTAGTTCCTGGACGGTACCAAGAGACCCAGTACTTC,TRBJ2-5,many,NA,TRBV11-2
CASSLMGDTEAFF,TGTGCCAGCAGCTTAATGGGGGACACTGAAGCTTTCTTT,TRBJ1-1,many,NA,TRBV7-3
CASEGDTGELFF,TGTGCTAGTGAAGGGGACACCGGGGAGCTGTTTTTT,TRBJ2-2,few,NA,TRBV12-5
CASSYQGTAPETQYF,TGTGCCAGCAGCTACCAGGGGACAGCGCCCGAGACCCAGTACTTC,TRBJ2-5,many,TRBD1,TRBV11-2
CASSINGNTIYF,TGCGCCAGCAGTATCAATGGAAACACCATATATTTT,TRBJ1-3,many,NA,TRBV5-1
CASTLGSAASYNEQFF,TGCGCCAGCACCCTGGGGAGCGCAGCCTCCTACAATGAGCAGTTCTTC,TRBJ2-1,many,NA,TRBV5-1
CASSHTTSGASTDTQYF,TGTGCCAGCAGTCACACGACTAGCGGGGCTAGCACAGATACGCAGTATTTT,TRBJ2-3,many,TRBD2,TRBV7-2
CASSTTPTGGSYEQYF,TGTGCCAGCAGCACCACCCCGACAGGGGGGTCCTACGAGCAGTACTTC,TRBJ2-7,many,TRBD1,TRBV7-8
CSARPPGTKYNEQFF,TGCAGTGCTAGGCCTCCGGGGACAAAATACAATGAGCAGTTCTTC,TRBJ2-1,NA,NA,TRBV20-1
CASSYGTDNSPLHF,TGTGCCAGCTCGTACGGGACGGATAATTCACCCCTCCACTTT,TRBJ1-6,many,NA,TRBV2
CSAPWDSSYEQYF,TGCAGTGCCCCCTGGGACTCCTCCTACGAGCAGTACTTC,TRBJ2-7,NA,NA,TRBV20-1
CASSRTGQVTGELFF,TGTGCCAGCAGTCGGACAGGGCAGGTCACCGGGGAGCTGTTTTTT,TRBJ2-2,many,TRBD1,TRBV28
CATSGGPGTSGSIADTQYF,TGTGCCACCAGTGGGGGACCCGGGACTAGCGGGAGTATTGCAGATACGCAGTATTTT,TRBJ2-3,NA,TRBD2,TRBV24-1
CASSFPPREAEEQETQYF,TGTGCCAGCAGTTTCCCCCCCCGTGAGGCAGAGGAGCAAGAGACCCAGTACTTC,TRBJ2-5,many,NA,TRBV28
CASSQRGARGTDTQYF,TGTGCCAGCAGCCAAAGAGGAGCGAGGGGCACAGATACGCAGTATTTT,TRBJ2-3,many,NA,TRBV3-1
CASSPGASGGRETQYF,TGTGCCAGCAGTCCTGGGGCTAGCGGGGGGAGAGAGACCCAGTACTTC,TRBJ2-5,NA,TRBD2,TRBV2
CASSLGGSGNNIQYF,TGTGCCAGCAGCTTAGGGGGTAGCGGGAACAACATTCAGTACTTC,TRBJ2-4,many,TRBD2,TRBV7-6
CASSLGSSVSGELFF,TGCGCCAGCAGCTTGGGGTCTAGCGTGTCCGGGGAGCTGTTTTTT,TRBJ2-2,few,NA,TRBV5-1
CSEGTSVNEQFF,TGCAGCGAAGGGACCTCAGTGAATGAGCAGTTCTTC,TRBJ2-1,many,NA,TRBV29-1
CASSQQGWSEQYF,TGTGCCAGCAGCCAGCAAGGGTGGTCCGAGCAGTACTTC,TRBJ2-7,many,NA,TRBV28
CASSTYQATDTQYF,TGTGCCAGCAGCACCTACCAAGCAACAGATACGCAGTATTTT,TRBJ2-3,many,NA,TRBV7-2
CASSLLATPYEQYF,TGTGCCAGCAGTTTATTAGCGACCCCATACGAGCAGTACTTC,TRBJ2-7,many,NA,TRBV27
CAWSVFGGSNYGYTF,TGTGCCTGGAGTGTCTTCGGGGGATCTAACTATGGCTACACCTTC,TRBJ1-2,many,NA,TRBV30
CASRHHTEAFF,TGTGCCAGCCGCCACCACACTGAAGCTTTCTTT,TRBJ1-1,many,NA,TRBV6-1
CSASLVTYEQYF,TGCAGTGCTAGCCTAGTGACCTACGAGCAGTACTTC,TRBJ2-7,many,NA,TRBV20-1
CASSPRARDEQYF,TGTGCCAGCAGCCCACGCGCGAGAGACGAGCAGTACTTC,TRBJ2-7,many,NA,TRBV7-2
CASSFGANTEAFF,TGTGCCAGCAGCTTTGGGGCCAACACTGAAGCTTTCTTT,TRBJ1-1,many,NA,TRBV7-9
CASSLSSGRSNEQFF,TGTGCCAGCAGTTTGTCTAGCGGGAGATCCAATGAGCAGTTCTTC,TRBJ2-1,many,TRBD2,TRBV12-3/TRBV12-4
CASSFRTSLETQYF,TGTGCCAGCAGTTTCCGGACTAGTCTGGAGACCCAGTACTTC,TRBJ2-5,many,TRBD2,TRBV12-3/TRBV12-4
CASTGSRLPEQYF,TGTGCCAGCACCGGTTCCCGCCTTCCCGAGCAGTACTTC,TRBJ2-7,many,NA,TRBV2
CASSWGQGGSPLHF,TGTGCCAGCAGTTGGGGACAGGGAGGATCACCCCTCCACTTT,TRBJ1-6,many,TRBD1,TRBV2
CSVQKGDSQPQHF,TGCAGTGTCCAAAAGGGGGACAGTCAGCCCCAGCATTTT,TRBJ1-5,once,TRBD1,TRBV20-1
CASSTGPITGELFF,TGTGCCAGCAGCACCGGACCCATAACCGGGGAGCTGTTTTTT,TRBJ2-2,few,NA,TRBV9
CASRRYTEAFF,TGTGCCAGCAGGCGCTACACTGAAGCTTTCTTT,TRBJ1-1,few,NA,TRBV28
CASSLRGAGGVDEQFF,TGTGCCAGCAGCCTACGTGGAGCGGGAGGAGTGGATGAGCAGTTCTTC,TRBJ2-1,many,TRBD2,TRBV28
CASSQDHVRAGGRSGELFF,TGTGCCAGCAGCCAAGATCACGTAAGGGCAGGGGGGCGGTCCGGGGAGCTGTTTTTT,TRBJ2-2,once,NA,TRBV3-1
CASSLDGLAGRYNEQFF,TGTGCCAGCAGCTTAGACGGACTAGCGGGACGATACAATGAGCAGTTCTTC,TRBJ2-1,many,TRBD2,TRBV11-2
CASSSDRKNAYEQYF,TGTGCCAGCAGTTCCGACAGGAAGAACGCCTACGAGCAGTACTTC,TRBJ2-7,many,NA,TRBV6-1